These 27 T cell receptor beta chains share one sample of origin, sequenced in a study of early T cells in non-severe SARS-CoV-2 infection. One entry per CDR3 protein results from TCRdb running MiXCR on the 5' RACE reads. The table includes over 30,000 distinct CDR3 sequences, approximately 7.1% detected once. The source was whole blood, collected at baseline. These receptors were collected from an adult who was a healthcare worker with PCR-confirmed SARS-CoV-2 infection or an uninfected control (not recorded which).

In its sample, this clonotype was seen many times. The rearrangement joins TRBV27 to TRBJ1-1; D remains ambiguous. Trimming shortened V by 5 bases and J by 4 bases, and 17 bases separated the two germline ends. This CDR3 has 15 amino acids. CDR1 is MNHEY and CDR2 is SMNVEV in the germline V gene (reference sequence). The CDR3 sequence: CASSRIQVAVTEAFF. The CDR3, as DNA: TGTGCCAGCAGTCGGATTCAGGTGGCAGTCACTGAAGCTTTCTTT.

V usage is TRBV18 and J usage is TRBJ2-7; weak D call: TRBD2 (5 bases). V lost 6 bases, J lost 4 bases, and 13 bases lay in between. Germline V CDR1 and CDR2: KGHSH, LQKENI. This CDR3 is 13 amino acids long. As DNA, the CDR3 is TGTGCCAGCTCTCCCCAGACGGGGTACGAGCAGTACGTC. Its protein product is CASSPQTGYEQYV.

This clonotype was picked up a small number of times. V and J are TRBV12-3 or TRBV12-4 and TRBJ2-1; D is ambiguous. V dropped 3 bases and J dropped 6 bases, with 15 bases sitting between them. This CDR3 contains 15 residues. CDR3 nucleotide sequence: TGTGCCAGCAGTTTGGTGTCTGAGTGGGGCAATGAGCAGTTCTTC. Translation gives CASSLVSEWGNEQFF.

This clonotype was counted at least ten times. The rearrangement links TRBV20-1 to TRBJ1-5; TRBD1 matches at 9 bases. J was trimmed by 6 bases and V by 6 bases; bases with no gene match: 9. The CDR3 extends over 14 amino acids. CDR1 and CDR2 (germline): DFQATT, SNEGSKA (reference sequence). CDR3 DNA sequence: TGCAGTGCAATCATACAGGGGGCGCGTCAGCCCCAGCATTTT. This translates into CSAIIQGARQPQHF.

The rearrangement joins TRBV29-1 to TRBJ2-3, with 7 nucleotides matching TRBD2. This CDR3 has 15 amino acids. CDR1 and CDR2 from the germline V gene are SQVTM and ANQGSEA. V was clipped by 1 base and J by 1 base; unmatched bases: 5. The CDR3 sequence is CSVEGAGRGTDTQYF. The CDR3 coding sequence is TGCAGCGTTGAAGGGGCAGGGAGGGGCACAGATACGCAGTATTTT.

This clonotype was seen only a few times. The J gene is TRBJ1-1, the V gene TRBV5-1; 7 bases line up with TRBD1. Germline V gene sequence: CDR1 SGHRS, CDR2 YFSETQ. V lost 4 bases, J lost 5 bases, and 5 bases stayed unmatched. This CDR3 is 13 amino acids long. The CDR3 reads CASSDDRVTEAFF. CDR3 DNA: TGCGCCAGCAGCGATGACAGGGTAACTGAAGCTTTCTTT.

A note on this clonotype: This may be a read error, as it is one base from a much larger clone. The V call is TRBV7-2, the J call TRBJ1-6; D gene unclear. Germline V gives CDR1 SGHTA, CDR2 FQGNSA. There are 12 residues in the CDR3. CDR3 amino acids: CASSPGNSSLHF. CDR3 DNA: TGTGCCAGCAGCCCGGGGAATTCATCCCTCCACTTT.

This clonotype has a count of ten or more. The chain is built from TRBV7-2 and TRBJ2-1; 14 nucleotides align to TRBD2. This CDR3 is built from 17 residues. Germline lookup yields CDR1 SGHTA and CDR2 FQGNSA. With 5 bases clipped from V and 9 bases from J, the junction kept 12 bases outside the gene matches. CDR3 in amino acids: CASSPSTSGRARGEQFF. CDR3 nucleotide sequence: TGTGCCAGCAGCCCCTCGACTAGCGGGAGGGCCAGGGGTGAGCAGTTCTTC.

This clonotype was detected a few times. This rearrangement joins TRBV20-1 to TRBJ2-1; 11 bases match TRBD2. The length of the CDR3 is 14 residues. V shed 1 base and J 4 bases; nucleotides not matched to a gene: 0. CDR1 is DFQATT, CDR2 SNEGSKA, per germline (reference sequence). CDR3 loop: CSARGLAGYNEQFF. CDR3 DNA sequence: TGCAGTGCTAGAGGACTAGCGGGATACAATGAGCAGTTCTTC.

V usage is TRBV11-2 and J usage is TRBJ2-2, with D perhaps assigned TRBD1 or TRBD2 (5 bases each). V lost 1 base and J lost 2, with 11 bases in between. Germline CDR1 reads SGHAT; CDR2 reads FQNNGV. This CDR3 spans 16 amino acids. This CDR3 reads CASSLVPGTNTGELFF. CDR3 DNA sequence: TGTGCCAGCAGCTTAGTCCCGGGGACCAACACCGGGGAGCTGTTTTTT. Drawing the rest from reference TRBV11-2 and TRBJ2-2, the complete variable domain is EAGVAQSPRYKIIEKRQSVAFWCNPISGHATLYWYQQILGQGPKLLIQFQNNGVVDDSQLPKDRFSAERLKGVDSTLKIQPAKLEDSAVYLCASSLVPGTNTGELFFGEGSRLTVL.

This sequence joins TRBV20-1 and TRBJ1-1, with a tentative D call TRBD1 (6 bases). The length of the CDR3 is 13 residues. Germline loops: CDR1 DFQATT, CDR2 SNEGSKA (reference sequence). Between the trimmed V and J ends, which lost 3 bases and 7 bases, there was a span of 15 bases. The CDR3 DNA reads as TGCAGTGCTAGGACAGGTCTCGGTGGTGAAGCTTTCTTT. Its protein product is CSARTGLGGEAFF.

This clonotype was detected ten times or more. The CDR3 here is CASSLEDRANEQYV. The CDR3 region has the DNA TGTGCTAGCAGCTTAGAGGACAGGGCTAACGAGCAGTACGTC. V gene TRBV7-7 combines with J gene TRBJ2-7; TRBD1 matches at 8 bases. The CDR3 extends over 14 amino acids. Germline V gene data show CDR1 as SSHAT and CDR2 as FNYEAQ (reference sequence).

This clonotype showed up many times. The V gene is TRBV20-1, the J gene TRBJ2-1; possible D gene TRBD2, 5 bases. This CDR3 is 15 amino acids long. The germline gives CDR1 DFQATT, CDR2 SNEGSKA (reference sequence). V lost 0 bases to trimming and J lost 5 bases, with 14 bases between them. The CDR3 bases are TGCAGTGCTAGAGATCTAAGCGGCCAAAACAATGAGCAGTTCTTC. Amino acid sequence: CSARDLSGQNNEQFF.

This clonotype turned up a few times. This chain uses TRBV29-1 with TRBJ2-3; the D gene is possibly TRBD2 (6 bases). This CDR3 has 13 amino acids. CDR1 is SQVTM and CDR2 is ANQGSEA in the germline V gene. V lost 0 bases to trimming and J lost 5 bases, with 9 bases between them. As DNA, the CDR3 is TGCAGCGTTGAAGATCGGCGGGGAGATACGCAGTATTTT. Translated, it gives CSVEDRRGDTQYF.

The chain recombines TRBV7-3 with TRBJ2-1; 10 bases agree with TRBD2. The CDR3 extends over 15 amino acids. Losses at the gene ends were 3 bases for V and 4 bases for J; bases not matched to a gene: 3. CDR1 is SGHTA, CDR2 FQGTGA, per germline. The CDR3: CASSFSGGSYNEQFF. Written as DNA, the CDR3 is TGTGCCAGCAGCTTTAGCGGGGGGTCGTACAATGAGCAGTTCTTC.

This clonotype was counted many times. One end of the junction varies from germline; a read error may be responsible. The rearrangement joins TRBV11-3 to TRBJ1-1; no reliable D call. Per germline, CDR1 SGHNT and CDR2 YENEEA. The CDR3 is 13 residues long. The DNA for the CDR3 is TGCGCCAGCAGCTTAGCGGGTAACACTGAAGCTTTCTTT. As protein: CASSLAGNTEAFF. Complete variable domain (other parts from reference TRBV11-3 and TRBJ1-1): EAGVVQSPRYKIIEKKQPVAFWCNPISGHNTLYWYLQNLGQGPELLIRYENEEAVDDSQLPKDRFSAERLKGVDSTLKIQPAELGDSAVYLCASSLAGNTEAFFGQGTRLTVV.

This clonotype was counted between two and nine times. The rearrangement joins TRBV4-2 to TRBJ2-7; D is unclear. This CDR3 region has 15 residues. V lost 1 base and J 1 base, leaving 11 bases between the germline ends. The germline V gene encodes CDR1 LGHNA and CDR2 YNFKEQ. This CDR3 reads CASSQGPAVSYEQYF. As DNA, the CDR3 is TGTGCCAGCAGCCAAGGCCCCGCCGTGTCCTACGAGCAGTACTTC.

By proportion, this clonotype is medium-sized. The genes are TRBV7-2 and TRBJ2-5; perhaps D is TRBD1 or TRBD2 (5 bases each). The germline V and J ends were trimmed by 5 bases and 10 bases, with 11 bases remaining between them. This CDR3 is built from 11 residues. The germline gives CDR1 SGHTA, CDR2 FQGNSA. DNA of the CDR3: TGTGCCAGCAGCATGGGACGGCTCCAGTACTTC. Translating gives CASSMGRLQYF.

At least ten counts were recorded for this clonotype. V usage is TRBV28 and J usage is TRBJ2-6, with a weak D call TRBD2 (5 bases). V was shortened by 5 bases and J by 1 base, with 18 bases between the two germline ends. Looked up from germline, CDR1 is MDHEN and CDR2 is SYDVKM. The length of the CDR3 is 18 residues. CDR3 nucleotide sequence: TGTGCCAGCAGTCCCTCTGCGGGCCCCAGGTCTGGGGCCAACGTCCTGACTTTC. Translated, it gives CASSPSAGPRSGANVLTF.

This clonotype showed up many times. This rearrangement joins TRBV11-3 to TRBJ2-1, with 9 bases matching TRBD2. The CDR3 totals 17 residues. Per the germline V gene, CDR1 is SGHNT and CDR2 is YENEEA. The V gene end was trimmed by 0 bases and the J gene end by 2 bases; junction bases not matched to a gene: 5. The CDR3 DNA sequence: TGTGCCAGCAGCTTAGAGACTAGCGGAGCCACCTACAATGAGCAGTTCTTC. This codes for CASSLETSGATYNEQFF.

The chain is built from TRBV4-2 and TRBJ2-7, with TRBD2 matching 9 bases. Unmatched junction bases numbered 3, after V lost 0 bases and J lost 0 bases. This CDR3 is built from 16 residues. Germline assignment: CDR1 LGHNA and CDR2 YNFKEQ. The CDR3 loop reads CASSQEQAGGSYEQYF. The CDR3, as DNA: TGTGCCAGCAGCCAAGAGCAAGCGGGAGGCTCCTACGAGCAGTACTTC.

A few counts support this clonotype. CDR3 amino acids: CASSFGQANEKLFF. The CDR3 DNA reads TGTGCCAGCAGTTTCGGACAGGCTAATGAAAAACTGTTTTTT. The chain employs TRBV27 and TRBJ1-4; TRBD1 matches 7 bases. Germline V lookup: CDR1 MNHEY, CDR2 SMNVEV (reference sequence). This CDR3 has 14 amino acids. V shed 3 bases and J 3 bases; nucleotides not matched to a gene: 1. The full variable domain, with the rest looked up from reference TRBV27 and TRBJ1-4, is EAQVTQNPRYLITVTGKKLTVTCSQNMNHEYMSWYRQDPGLGLRQIYYSMNVEVTDKGDVPEGYKVSRKEKRNFPLILESPSPNQTSLYFCASSFGQANEKLFFGSGTQLSVL.

There are a few counts of this clonotype. The V gene is TRBV18, the J gene TRBJ2-7, with 9 bases identical to TRBD1. The CDR3 length is 15 residues. Germline values: CDR1 KGHSH, CDR2 LQKENI. With V trimmed by 3 bases and J by 3 bases, 6 bases remained unmatched. The CDR3: CASSPRGQGYYEQYF. Here the CDR3 DNA reads TGTGCCAGCTCACCCAGAGGACAGGGGTACTACGAGCAGTACTTC.

This clonotype was detected ten times or more. The V call is TRBV4-1, the J call TRBJ1-2; 11 bases are a match to TRBD1. Trimming cost V 4 bases and J 5 bases; bases outside gene matches: 15. This CDR3 is built from 18 residues. CDR1 MGHRA and CDR2 YSYEKL come from the germline V gene. The CDR3 loop is CASSPARTGGERWYGYTF. CDR3 DNA: TGCGCCAGCAGCCCCGCCCGGACAGGGGGCGAACGGTGGTATGGCTACACCTTC.

This clonotype rates as medium-sized. The chain carries TRBV24-1 and TRBJ2-5; perhaps D is TRBD1 or TRBD2 (5 bases each). The CDR3 totals 12 residues. CDR1 is KGHDR, CDR2 SFDVKD, per germline. The V end was cut by 11 bases, the J end by 4 bases, with 13 bases between. The CDR3 protein is CARGERRETQYF. Here the CDR3 DNA reads TGTGCCAGAGGGGAACGGCGAGAGACCCAGTACTTC.

There are a few counts of this clonotype. The genes are TRBV20-1 and TRBJ2-7; no clear D. Deletions cut 2 bases from V and 3 bases from J, with 5 bases between. Germline CDR1 is DFQATT and CDR2 is SNEGSKA (reference sequence). The CDR3 runs 11 residues. The CDR3 is CSARTSYEQYF. CDR3 DNA sequence: TGCAGTGCTAGAACGAGCTACGAGCAGTACTTC.

Only a few counts were recorded for this clonotype. The chain uses TRBV7-9 and TRBJ2-5, with TRBD1 as a possible D gene (5 bases). The CDR3 runs to 16 residues. Germline loops: CDR1 SEHNR, CDR2 FQNEAQ (reference sequence). V shed 2 bases and J shed 4 bases, with 17 bases lying between them. The DNA of the CDR3 is TGTGCCAGCAGCTTAACAGGTGGGGTTTTCGGAGAGACCCAGTACTTC. Translating it yields CASSLTGGVFGETQYF.